Presented here are 31 T cell receptor beta chains from one specimen sequenced in a study of blood T cells in healthy people across ages. Then a second PCR, running roughly 6 to 11 cycles, was carried out with a sample-barcoded 5' primer and a J-beta primer mix. TCRdb re-called the 5' RACE reads through MiXCR, storing one row per CDR3 protein. Among roughly 1.5 million distinct CDR3 sequences, less than 45% were seen once, and the ten largest hold about 3.8%. The sample consisted of blood. These receptors were collected from a woman aged 18-35 years in good health.

The genes are TRBV2 and TRBJ1-2; D possibly corresponds to TRBD1 (6 bases). The germline V gene encodes CDR1 SNHLY and CDR2 FYNNEI. V lost 6 bases, J lost 0 bases, and 11 bases lay in between. This CDR3 contains 14 residues. The CDR3 sequence: CASSVRGANYGYTF. DNA of the CDR3: TGTGCCAGCAGCGTCAGGGGAGCTAACTATGGCTACACCTTC.

This rearrangement joins TRBV2 to TRBJ2-5; D might be TRBD1 or TRBD2, each matching 5 bases. Germline CDR1 is SNHLY and CDR2 is FYNNEI. This CDR3 is 14 amino acids long. V lost 6 bases and J lost 2, with 13 bases in between. CDR3: CASRPGRSQETQYF. The CDR3 DNA reads TGTGCCAGCAGGCCGGGACGGAGTCAAGAGACCCAGTACTTC.

This clonotype was counted between two and nine times. This chain connects TRBV6-5 to TRBJ1-1; D call uncertain. Looked up from germline, CDR1 is MNHEY and CDR2 is SVGAGI. The CDR3 sequence is 15 residues long. The V and J ends lost 6 bases and 1 base respectively, with 15 bases between them. The CDR3 DNA reads as TGTGCCAGCAGGGCCCCGGGAGGCCCGAACACTGAAGCTTTCTTT. Protein: CASRAPGGPNTEAFF.

This clonotype appeared once. One junction end does not reproduce the germline sequence, and a read error may be involved. This chain links TRBV6-5 with TRBJ1-2, with D maybe TRBD1 (6 bases). This CDR3 comprises 15 residues. Germline values: CDR1 MNHEY, CDR2 SVGAGI. CDR3 region: CANSYLSYRVGGYTF. In DNA form, the CDR3 reads TGTGCCAACAGTTACTTATCCTACAGGGTAGGCGGCTACACCTTC.

The chain combines TRBV4-1 with TRBJ2-7; no reliable D call. The V end lost 1 base, the J end lost 7 bases, and 11 bases lay between the germline ends. CDR3 length: 13 residues. Germline V lookup: CDR1 MGHRA, CDR2 YSYEKL. This chain's CDR3 is CASSQVRGEEQYF. The CDR3 nucleotides are TGCGCCAGCAGCCAAGTTCGTGGGGAAGAGCAGTACTTC.

This clonotype has more than one count but fewer than ten. The chain recombines TRBV9 with TRBJ1-5; D gene uncertain. Germline V gives CDR1 SGDLS, CDR2 YYNGEE. The CDR3 is 13 residues long. Trimming removed 0 bases at V and 7 bases at J, with 8 bases between. The DNA for the CDR3 is TGTGCCAGCAGCGTAGACCCGGGACAGCCCCAGCATTTT. Translating gives CASSVDPGQPQHF.

This clonotype has ten or more counts. Given a much more abundant clone one base away, this may be a read error. The chain uses TRBV27 and TRBJ1-1, with a possible D match to TRBD1 (6 bases). Germline V gene sequence: CDR1 MNHEY, CDR2 SMNVEV (reference sequence). With 5 bases removed from V and 4 bases from J, the gap between germline ends came to 14 bases. This CDR3 comprises 14 residues. The CDR3 spells CASSALKGVTEAFF. The CDR3 DNA sequence: TGTGCCAGCAGTGCTCTCAAGGGGGTCACTGAAGCTTTCTTT.

This clonotype was counted a few times. The V gene is TRBV24-1, the J gene TRBJ2-3; 7 nucleotides agree with TRBD1. Germline lookup yields CDR1 KGHDR and CDR2 SFDVKD. CDR3 length: 16 residues. Trimming cost V 3 bases and J 2 bases; bases outside gene matches: 7. CDR3 residues: CATSDPTGADTDTQYF. CDR3 coding DNA: TGTGCCACCAGTGATCCAACAGGGGCCGACACAGATACGCAGTATTTT.

The table lists this clonotype with a few counts. The V gene is TRBV18, the J gene TRBJ2-1; D is possibly TRBD1 (6 bases). This CDR3 comprises 13 residues. The germline CDR1 and CDR2 sequences are KGHSH and LQKENI. The V gene lost 5 bases and the J gene lost 8 bases, with 13 bases spanning the gap. The CDR3 DNA reads TGTGCCAGCTCATACAATTACAGGGATGAGCAGTTCTTC. Translated, it gives CASSYNYRDEQFF. The entire variable domain, with the rest obtained from reference TRBV18 and TRBJ2-1, is as follows: NAGVMQNPRHLVRRRGQEARLRCSPMKGHSHVYWYRQLPEEGLKFMVYLQKENIIDESGMPKERFSAEFPKEGPSILRIQQVVRGDSAAYFCASSYNYRDEQFFGPGTRLTVL.

This clonotype turned up a few times. V and J are TRBV27 and TRBJ1-1, with D unresolved. Trimming left V 5 bases short and J 6 bases short, with 10 bases between. The CDR3 runs to 12 residues. The germline V gene has CDR1 MNHEY and CDR2 SMNVEV (reference sequence). The CDR3 loop is CASSPPNAEAFF. The CDR3 region has the DNA TGTGCCAGCAGTCCTCCCAACGCTGAAGCTTTCTTT.

This clonotype showed up just once. The CDR3 sequence is CASSPQAQGFGSTEAFF. CDR3 DNA: TGTGCCAGCAGCCCCCAGGCACAGGGGTTTGGGAGCACTGAAGCTTTCTTT. The rearrangement links TRBV6-2 or TRBV6-3 to TRBJ1-1; the match to TRBD1 covers 7 bases. Germline V gives CDR1 MNHEY, CDR2 SVGEGT. V lost 6 bases and J lost 4; bases outside the gene matches: 17. The CDR3 consists of 17 residues.

The genes are TRBV20-1 and TRBJ2-1; 8 bases align to TRBD2. J was trimmed by 4 bases and V by 0 bases; bases with no gene match: 2. Germline V CDR1 and CDR2: DFQATT, SNEGSKA (reference sequence). The CDR3 has 14 residues. CDR3 DNA sequence: TGCAGTGCTAGAGAGAGCGGGAGTTACAATGAGCAGTTCTTC. It translates to CSARESGSYNEQFF.

The chain is built from TRBV13 and TRBJ2-4; 16 bases map to TRBD2. Per germline, CDR1 PRHDT and CDR2 FYEKMQ (reference sequence). The junction had 16 bases not matched to a gene; V was cut back by 5 bases and J by 3 bases. This CDR3 has 21 amino acids. CDR3 residues: CASSPGLAGGPKAIGKNIQYF. The CDR3 region has the DNA TGTGCCAGCAGCCCGGGACTAGCGGGAGGGCCGAAGGCGATCGGCAAAAACATTCAGTACTTC.

This clonotype was seen more than once but under ten times. DNA for the CDR3: TGTGCCAGCAGCTCATCTGGCCACAGAGGGACTGAAGCTTTCTTT. Translation gives CASSSSGHRGTEAFF. The rearrangement uses TRBV25-1 and TRBJ1-1; D call uncertain. The CDR3 loop spans 15 amino acids. Trimming pared 6 bases from V and 5 bases from J, leaving 19 bases between. Germline V gene lookup returns CDR1 MGHDK and CDR2 SYGVNS.

This clonotype was recorded a few times. This chain links TRBV24-1 with TRBJ2-2; D unresolved. V shed 6 bases and J shed 4 bases, with 8 bases lying between them. This CDR3 has 13 amino acids. Germline lookup yields CDR1 KGHDR and CDR2 SFDVKD. The CDR3 sequence is CATSLASTGELFF. CDR3 coding DNA: TGTGCCACCAGTCTGGCCTCCACCGGGGAGCTGTTTTTT.

This clonotype was detected a few times. This sequence joins TRBV5-1 and TRBJ2-7, with 7 bases matching TRBD1. CDR3 length: 16 amino acids. Germline-derived CDR1 and CDR2 are SGHRS and YFSETQ. The J segment lost 1 base and the V segment lost 0 bases, leaving 7 bases of the junction unmatched. The DNA of the CDR3 is TGCGCCAGCAGCTTGGCCAGGACAGGTCGATCCTACGAGCAGTACTTC. Amino acids: CASSLARTGRSYEQYF.

V gene TRBV12-3 or TRBV12-4 combines with J gene TRBJ1-2; D ambiguous. CDR3 length: 16 amino acids. Deletions cut 3 bases from V and 4 bases from J, with 18 bases between. In DNA, the CDR3 is TGTGCCAGCAGTTTTTCATTAAGCGCGGGTCGCTATGGCTACACCTTC. Encoded protein: CASSFSLSAGRYGYTF.

The chain combines TRBV7-9 with TRBJ1-2; tentative D call: TRBD1 (6 bases). The CDR3 length is 14 residues. Germline assignment: CDR1 SEHNR and CDR2 FQNEAQ (reference sequence). V was cut by 4 bases and J by 8 bases, with 17 bases left in between. CDR3 sequence: CASSWPLGGIGYTF. The DNA of the CDR3 is TGTGCCAGCAGCTGGCCGCTGGGGGGCATAGGCTACACCTTC.

This clonotype came up many times. One end of the junction is discordant with germline, which a read error may explain. This chain joins TRBV5-1 and TRBJ2-3, with D possibly matching TRBD2 (7 bases). The CDR3 extends over 14 amino acids. The germline V gene has CDR1 SGHRS and CDR2 YFSETQ. In nucleotides, the CDR3 is TGTGCCAGCAGTTTAGGGGGGGTCACAGATACGCAGTATTTT. Protein product: CASSLGGVTDTQYF.

This clonotype appeared a few times. The junction and the germline gene differ at one end; a read error may be behind it. The V and J genes are TRBV2 and TRBJ2-4; no clear D. The germline V gene encodes CDR1 SNHLY and CDR2 FYNNEI. CDR3 length: 14 amino acids. CDR3 DNA sequence: TGTGCCAGCAGTGAAAGCCTAGTCAAAGACATTCAGTACTTC. Residues: CASSESLVKDIQYF.

This clonotype came up once. The V gene is TRBV6-5, the J gene TRBJ2-1; D tentatively reads TRBD1 or TRBD2 (5 bases each). The J call may be wrong; the DNA end is better matched by TRBJ2-7. CDR1 and CDR2 (germline): MNHEY, SVGAGI. This CDR3 contains 14 residues. CDR3 amino acids: CASTEGSSYNEQYF. The CDR3 nucleotides read TGTGCCAGCACAGAGGGGAGCTCCTACAATGAGCAGTACTTC.

The chain is built from TRBV4-2 and TRBJ2-4, with D perhaps being TRBD1 or TRBD2 (5 bases each). Trimming cost V 5 bases and J 0 bases, with 8 bases left between them. The length of the CDR3 is 14 residues. CDR1 and CDR2 (germline): LGHNA, YNFKEQ. CDR3 in amino acids: CASSGTLAKNIQYF. The CDR3, as DNA: TGTGCCAGCAGCGGGACCCTAGCCAAAAACATTCAGTACTTC.

This clonotype was seen a handful of times. V usage is TRBV12-3 or TRBV12-4 and J usage is TRBJ2-7, with TRBD2 matching over 14 bases. The CDR3 is made up of 16 amino acids. The ends lost 8 bases at V and 4 bases at J; junction bases unmatched: 10. The CDR3 spells CASGGTSGSQSYEQYF. Here the CDR3 DNA reads TGTGCCAGCGGTGGGACTAGCGGGAGTCAATCATACGAGCAGTACTTC.

This chain uses TRBV7-9 with TRBJ1-2; 11 bases match TRBD1. The CDR3 runs to 16 residues. The V gene's germline CDR1 is SEHNR and CDR2 FQNEAQ (reference sequence). Trimming at V came to 5 bases and at J to 7 bases, leaving 12 bases not matched to a gene. The CDR3 loop is CASSPRRTGGESGYTF. CDR3 nucleotides: TGTGCCAGCAGCCCCCGGCGGACAGGGGGCGAGAGTGGCTACACCTTC.

V usage is TRBV20-1 and J usage is TRBJ2-7, with a tentative D call TRBD2 (5 bases). The germline V gene encodes CDR1 DFQATT and CDR2 SNEGSKA (reference sequence). There are 15 residues in the CDR3. The CDR3 coding sequence is TGCAGCAGATTTAAAGGGAGAGGGTCCTACAATGAGCAGTACTTC. Its translation is CSRFKGRGSYNEQYF.

Concerning this clonotype: Here the CDR3 omits its conserved ending phenylalanine or tryptophan, so a read error is the likely source. CDR3 amino acids: CASSPRPSGGTDTQYS. In DNA, the CDR3 is TGTGCCAGTAGTCCCAGACCTAGCGGTGGCACAGATACGCAGTATTCT. J is TRBJ2-3 and V is TRBV12-3 or TRBV12-4; 7 bases are shared with TRBD2. J lost 1 base, V lost 9 bases, and 13 bases had no gene match. This CDR3 is built from 16 residues.

CDR3 residues: CASSDMDSNQPQHF. In nucleotides, the CDR3 is TGTGCCAGCAGCGACATGGATAGCAATCAGCCCCAGCATTTT. The V and J genes are TRBV2 and TRBJ1-5; D call uncertain. V lost 6 bases and J 0 bases, leaving 9 bases between the germline ends. From germline, CDR1 is SNHLY and CDR2 FYNNEI. The CDR3 is 14 residues long.

This clonotype was detected only a few times. The chain uses TRBV29-1 and TRBJ2-7, with D possibly matching TRBD2 (7 bases). CDR3 length equals 12 residues. CDR1 SQVTM and CDR2 ANQGSEA come from the germline V gene. V was trimmed by 7 bases and J by 5 bases, leaving 15 bases between them. The CDR3 region is CSASWGGHEQYF. CDR3 DNA: TGCAGCGCGTCCTGGGGGGGCCACGAGCAGTACTTC.

The chain employs TRBV29-1 and TRBJ2-7; no reliable D call. The CDR3 covers 13 residues. The germline V gene encodes CDR1 SQVTM and CDR2 ANQGSEA. Trimming shortened V by 6 bases and J by 2 bases, and 14 bases separated the two germline ends. CDR3 in amino acids: CSVSGRAAYEQYF. The CDR3 DNA reads as TGCAGCGTCTCAGGACGGGCGGCCTACGAGCAGTACTTC.

This clonotype has more than one count but fewer than ten. CDR3 DNA sequence: TGCAGCGTTGACTCAACATCTCTCTCTAATACTGAAGCTTTCTTT. It translates to CSVDSTSLSNTEAFF. The V gene is TRBV29-1, the J gene TRBJ1-1, with D hard to call. Germline loops: CDR1 SQVTM, CDR2 ANQGSEA. Trimming pared 3 bases from V and 5 bases from J, leaving 19 bases between. The CDR3 length is 15 residues. The full variable domain, in which reference TRBV29-1 and TRBJ1-1 provide the parts outside the CDR3, is SAVISQKPSRDICQRGTSLTIQCQVDSQVTMMFWYRQQPGQSLTLIATANQGSEATYESGFVIDKFPISRPNLTFSTLTVSNMSPEDSSIYLCSVDSTSLSNTEAFFGQGTRLTVV.

V usage is TRBV4-2 and J usage is TRBJ2-7; D not certain. TRBJ2-5 explains the end of the DNA better; the J call may be wrong. CDR1 and CDR2 (germline): LGHNA, YNFKEQ. This CDR3 spans 12 amino acids. In nucleotides, the CDR3 is TGTGCCAGCAGCCAAGAAGAGCAGACCCAGTACTTC. It encodes CASSQEEQTQYF.